This T cell receptor beta chain is drawn from a study of Ad26.COV2.S vaccination and SARS-CoV-2 variants. CDR1 and CDR2 (germline): SGHRS, YFSETQ. The CDR3 loop spans 15 amino acids. The V gene lost 4 bases and the J gene lost 0 bases, with 14 bases spanning the gap. The treatment was: 19 received Ad26.COV2.S at low or high dose, single or two shots; a few received placebo; per-sample allocation not given. Sampling happened 63 days after the first vaccine or placebo injection. The protocol was immunoSEQ multiplex PCR, while the TCRdb copy is restricted to in-frame clones and leaves out a portion. The data contain around 340,000 clones, around 88% of them seen just once; the ten biggest clones take up roughly 5%.

This chain links TRBV5-1 with TRBJ2-7, with D possibly being TRBD1 or TRBD2 (7 bases each). The material was peripheral blood, obtained in a trial of Ad26.COV2.S vaccine versus placebo. The clonotype comes from a person between 18 and 65 years old who received the Ad26.COV2.S COVID-19 vaccine or a placebo. In DNA, the CDR3 is TGCGCCAGCAGCGGGGGGGACAGTGACTCCTACGAGCAGTACTTC. Its translation: CASSGGDSDSYEQYF.